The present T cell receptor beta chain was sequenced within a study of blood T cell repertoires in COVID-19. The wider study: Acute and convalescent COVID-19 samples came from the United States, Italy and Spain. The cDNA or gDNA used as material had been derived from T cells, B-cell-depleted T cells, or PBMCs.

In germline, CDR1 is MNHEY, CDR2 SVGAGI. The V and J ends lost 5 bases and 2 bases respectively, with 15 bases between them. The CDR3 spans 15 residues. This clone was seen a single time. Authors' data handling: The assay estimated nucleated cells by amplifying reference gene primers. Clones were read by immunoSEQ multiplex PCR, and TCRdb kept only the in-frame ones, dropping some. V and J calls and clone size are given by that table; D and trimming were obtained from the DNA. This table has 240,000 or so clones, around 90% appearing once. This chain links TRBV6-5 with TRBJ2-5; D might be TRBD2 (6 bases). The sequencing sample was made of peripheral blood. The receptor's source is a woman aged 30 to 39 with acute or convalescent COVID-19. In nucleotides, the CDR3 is TGTGCCAGCAGTACCAGGGTAGGAGGGCAAGAGACCCAGTACTTC. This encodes CASSTRVGGQETQYF.